This TCR beta chain was sequenced during a study of blood T cell repertoires in COVID-19 (dated by TCRdb to about 2020). At the level of the whole study: Collaborator samples came from the United States, Italy and Spain and covered acute and convalescent phases of COVID-19. The material from the prospective study consisted of cDNA or gDNA derived from T cells, B-cell-depleted T cells, or PBMCs. The dataset comprised deeply sampled blood TCRbeta repertoires from subjects exposed to, actively infected with, or recovered from COVID-19. The repertoires were released in a freely available public database meant as a resource for research on the immune response to SARS-CoV-2. Samples came from the ongoing ImmuneRACE study (first 160 participants) plus 1,254 subjects from 6 global collaborators. A de-identified subject ID, COVID-19 status, age in years and sex were almost always included in the sample metadata. Where HLA class I and class II types were available, the types were taken from metadata supplied by the sample provider, not from assay-based typing.

Cut back by 0 bases and 0 bases, the V and J ends lie 10 bases apart. The CDR3 runs 16 residues from the cysteine to the phenylalanine. Left in the record is the CDR3 DNA by itself, 48 bases read in frame from the first base. CDR1 and CDR2 were assigned from the germline V gene as SGHRS and YFSETQ. Overall study outcomes, separate from this receptor: The amount of clinical and demographic metadata varied by source and participant and was provided uncurated.

This clone came up a few times. The target of this receptor is not known. No base quality values were provided; no much bigger clone lies one nucleotide off. TCRbeta CDR3 regions were amplified from genomic DNA by means of the immunoSEQ Assay, a bias-controlled multiplex PCR. From the authors' description of their analysis: Within the assay, amplification of reference gene primers was used to estimate how many nucleated cells each sample contained. To quantify the absolute abundance of each unique TCRbeta CDR3 rearrangement, sequence reads were collapsed and filtered. Productive Simpson clonality was computed per sample as the square root of Simpson's diversity index over productive rearrangements. TCRdb re-hosts the immuneACCESS table, in-frame sequences only. Its copies lack some clones; in the studies checked, an unresolved V gene accounts for under half of them, and the cause for the rest is not known. V and J calls and clone size are copied from that table; D and trimming were computed from the DNA. This sample gives some 130,000 clones in total; about 80% of them show up just once. Roughly 3.4% of the sample is held by the ten biggest clonotypes.

Whole blood was collected in K2EDTA tubes by collaborating institutions according to the institutions' own protocols. For TCRbeta analysis, collaborator samples were shipped as frozen whole blood, as isolated PBMCs, or as DNA extracted from either sample type. The receptor chain draws on TRBV5-1 and TRBJ1-3; no D gene is confidently identified. The receptor was derived from a man in his fifties or sixties with acute or convalescent COVID-19. Sequencing used peripheral blood. The CDR3 region: CASSLGAVPSGNTIYF. The DNA reads TGCGCCAGCAGCTTGGGGGCCGTTCCCTCTGGAAACACCATATATTTT. The full variable domain, completed from the reference TRBV5-1 and TRBJ1-3 proteins outside the CDR3, reads KAGVTQTPRYLIKTRGQQVTLSCSPISGHRSVSWYQQTPGQGLQFLFEYFSETQRNKGNFPGRFSGRQFSNSRSEMNVSTLELGDSALYLCASSLGAVPSGNTIYFGEGSWLTVV.